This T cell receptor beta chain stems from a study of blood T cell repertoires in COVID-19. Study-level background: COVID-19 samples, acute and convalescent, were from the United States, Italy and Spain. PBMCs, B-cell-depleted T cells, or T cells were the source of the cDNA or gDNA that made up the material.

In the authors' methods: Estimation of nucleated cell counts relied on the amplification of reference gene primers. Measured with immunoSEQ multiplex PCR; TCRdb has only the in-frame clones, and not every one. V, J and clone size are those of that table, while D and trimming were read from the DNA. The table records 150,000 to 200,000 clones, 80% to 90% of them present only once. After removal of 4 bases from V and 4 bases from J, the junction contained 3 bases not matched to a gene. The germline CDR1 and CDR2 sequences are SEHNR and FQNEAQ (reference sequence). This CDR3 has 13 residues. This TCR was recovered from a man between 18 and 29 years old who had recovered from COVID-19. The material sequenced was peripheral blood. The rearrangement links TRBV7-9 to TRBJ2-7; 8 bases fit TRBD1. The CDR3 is CASSSDRVYEQYF. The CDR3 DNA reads TGTGCCAGCAGCTCGGACAGGGTATACGAGCAGTACTTC.